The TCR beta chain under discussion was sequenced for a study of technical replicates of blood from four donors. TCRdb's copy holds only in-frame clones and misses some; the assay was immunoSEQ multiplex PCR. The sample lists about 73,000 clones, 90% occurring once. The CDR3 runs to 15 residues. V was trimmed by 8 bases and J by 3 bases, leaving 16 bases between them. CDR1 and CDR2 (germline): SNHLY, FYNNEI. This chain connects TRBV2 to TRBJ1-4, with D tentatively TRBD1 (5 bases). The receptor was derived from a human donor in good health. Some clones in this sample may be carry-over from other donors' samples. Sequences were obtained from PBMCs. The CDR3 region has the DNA TGTGCCAGCCTGGGGCAGCCGACCTCTAATGAAAAACTGTTTTTT. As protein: CASLGQPTSNEKLFF.